This T cell receptor beta chain was obtained from a study of blood T cells in healthy people across ages. General study results and limits: Roughly linear age-related decline in beta diversity appeared, significant by age 40.

This clonotype turned up a few times. What it recognizes is unknown. Germline values: CDR1 DFQATT, CDR2 SNEGSKA (reference sequence). V lost 0 bases, J lost 2 bases, and 14 bases lay in between. The CDR3 is made up of 15 amino acids. A sample-barcoded 5' primer and a J-beta primer mix were used in a second PCR of roughly 7 to 11 cycles. Using its own MiXCR run on the 5' RACE reads, TCRdb lists one record per CDR3 protein. The table records around 1,500,000 distinct CDR3 sequences, around 42% of them present only once. The chain links TRBV20-1 to TRBJ2-7; D unclear. The sample taken for sequencing was blood. The sequence came from a woman aged 18-29 years in good health. As DNA, the CDR3 is TGCAGTGCTAGAGATTTATCAGAGCCTACCTACGAGCAGTACTTC. Translation: CSARDLSEPTYEQYF.